The clone carrying this T cell receptor (beta chain) was counted a few times. Looked up from germline, CDR1 is SQVTM and CDR2 is ANQGSEA. Trimming removed 7 bases from V and 0 bases from J, with 15 bases in between. The CDR3 is 14 amino acids. The data derive from a study of kidney transplant recipient with SARS-CoV-2 infection. TCRdb reprocessed the reads via MiXCR and lists one record per CDR3 protein. The table lists roughly 250,000 distinct CDR3 sequences, more than 25% of them singletons. The clonotype was recovered from a male patient between 25 and 39 years old who had COVID-19 and was a kidney transplant recipient. Some T cells may be graft donor cells. This material consisted of a blood sample, taken at baseline and on day 111 from a kidney transplant recipient. V gene TRBV29-1 combines with J gene TRBJ2-5; TRBD2 is a possible D gene (7 bases). DNA of the CDR3: TGCAGCGGGACTTTGGGGGGGCACCAAGAGACCCAGTACTTC. Protein: CSGTLGGHQETQYF.